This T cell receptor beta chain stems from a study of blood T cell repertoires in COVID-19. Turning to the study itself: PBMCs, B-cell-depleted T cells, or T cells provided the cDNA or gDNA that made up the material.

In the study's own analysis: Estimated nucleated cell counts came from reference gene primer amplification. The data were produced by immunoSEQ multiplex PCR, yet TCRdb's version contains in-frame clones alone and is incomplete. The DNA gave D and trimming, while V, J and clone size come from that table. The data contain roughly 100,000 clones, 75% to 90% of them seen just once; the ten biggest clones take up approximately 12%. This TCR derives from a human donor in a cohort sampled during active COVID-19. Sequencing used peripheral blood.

CDR3 amino acids: CASTWASSEDQPQHF. CDR3 coding DNA: TGTGCCAGCACTTGGGCTTCCTCGGAGGATCAGCCCCAGCATTTT. This rearrangement joins TRBV6-5 to TRBJ1-5; D is uncertain. V dropped 7 bases and J dropped 5 bases, with 18 bases sitting between them. Per the germline V gene, CDR1 is MNHEY and CDR2 is SVGAGI. The CDR3 sequence is 15 residues long.